The rows below give T cell receptor beta chains drawn from one sample of a study of breast tumors, draining lymph nodes, adjacent tissues. TCRdb reprocessed the multiplex PCR reads via MiXCR and lists one record per CDR3 protein. The data hold under 20,000 distinct CDR3 sequences, with around 46% observed a single time. The sequencing sample was made of breast tumor tissue. These receptors were collected from a female donor with breast cancer. Some clones in this sample may be carry-over from other donors' samples. Each CDR3 is given with its conserved first and last residue. The D gene is left open where the match is weak. The size of a clone is reported for some rows only, either as once, few or many, or as a class for expanded clones.

clone_size,v_call,d_call,j_call,cdr3_nt,cdr3_aa
many,TRBV20-1,.,TRBJ1-1,TGCAGTGCTAGAACCGAGACAAACACTGAAGCTTTCTTT,CSARTETNTEAFF
many,TRBV11-3,TRBD2,TRBJ2-1,TGTGCCAGCAGCCCCCGGACTAGCGGGGGCAATGAGCAGTTCTTC,CASSPRTSGGNEQFF
.,TRBV2,.,TRBJ2-1,TGTGCCAGCAGCGCAGGGGTTCTAGGGGGGAATGAGCAGTTCTTC,CASSAGVLGGNEQFF
many,TRBV6-6,.,TRBJ2-7,TGTGCCAGCAGTCACTTGGCGGACCGAGGAGAGCAGTACTTC,CASSHLADRGEQYF
many,TRBV28,.,TRBJ1-4,TGTGCCAGCAGTTTTGTACTTGGGGGGTCTTCGGCTAATGAAAAACTGTTTTTT,CASSFVLGGSSANEKLFF
.,TRBV5-1,.,TRBJ1-5,TGCGCCAGCAGCTTGGGTACAGGGATCCATCAGCCCCAGCATTTT,CASSLGTGIHQPQHF
.,TRBV10-3,.,TRBJ2-7,TGTGCCAGTCGAAACAGTTTCTACGAGCAGTACTTC,CASRNSFYEQYF
.,TRBV6-1,.,TRBJ2-3,TGTGCCAGCAGTGGCCAACTAGCCGTGGAGGGGACAGATACGCAGTATTTT,CASSGQLAVEGTDTQYF
many,TRBV12-3/TRBV12-4,TRBD2,TRBJ2-2,TGTGCCAGCAGTTCAGACCGTAGCGGGAGCTCCGGGGAGCTGTTTTTT,CASSSDRSGSSGELFF
few,TRBV20-1,.,TRBJ2-7,TGCAGTGCTAGTCCGGGAATACTCTACGAGCAGTACTTC,CSASPGILYEQYF
few,TRBV20-1,TRBD1,TRBJ1-1,TGCAGTGCTAGAGATTACGACAGGGCGAACACTGAAGCTTTCTTT,CSARDYDRANTEAFF
medium-sized,TRBV4-1,TRBD2,TRBJ2-5,TGCGCCAGCAGCCAAGTTGCTAGCGGTTGGGAGACCCAGTACTTC,CASSQVASGWETQYF
.,TRBV4-2,TRBD1,TRBJ2-5,TGTGCCAGCAGCCAAGACCCGGACAGGGAAGAGACCCAGTACTTC,CASSQDPDREETQYF
many,TRBV20-1,TRBD2,TRBJ2-3,TGCAGTGCTAGAGATTTTAGCGGGAGGGCAGATACGCAGTATTTT,CSARDFSGRADTQYF
.,TRBV27,.,TRBJ2-1,TGTGCCAGCAGTTTATACGCCGGGTTGGATGAGCAGTTCTTC,CASSLYAGLDEQFF
many,TRBV9,.,TRBJ2-7,TGTGCCAGCAGCGTAGCTACTATCTACGAGCAGTACTTC,CASSVATIYEQYF
many,TRBV20-1,.,TRBJ2-7,TGCAGTGCTAGAGATCCGGGCGTCTCCTACGAGCAGTACTTC,CSARDPGVSYEQYF
medium-sized,TRBV7-2,.,TRBJ2-7,TGTGCCAGCAGCCCTACAGGGAACGAGCAGTACTTC,CASSPTGNEQYF
.,TRBV2,TRBD1,TRBJ1-6,TGTGCCAGCACCTCCTCAGGGGGTTACAATTCACCCCTCCACTTT,CASTSSGGYNSPLHF
many,TRBV6-6,.,TRBJ1-1,TGTGCCAGCAGTGACGGACAGAACACTGAAGCTTTCTTT,CASSDGQNTEAFF
many,TRBV7-8,.,TRBJ1-5,TGTGCCAGCAGCTTAGAGGGGTTCAATCAGCCCCAGCATTTT,CASSLEGFNQPQHF
many,TRBV6-2/TRBV6-3,TRBD2,TRBJ2-7,TGTGCCAGCAGTCCCGCCAGTTCTAGCGGGAGGGACTACGAGCAGTACTTC,CASSPASSSGRDYEQYF
.,TRBV24-1,TRBD1,TRBJ2-7,TGTGCCACCAGTGACGGGACAGGGTACGAGCAGTACTTC,CATSDGTGYEQYF
.,TRBV7-2,TRBD1,TRBJ1-2,TGTGCCAGCAGCTTACGCCCCTCTGGGACAGGGTATGGCTACACCTTC,CASSLRPSGTGYGYTF
many,TRBV7-2,.,TRBJ1-2,TGTGCCAGCAGCTTGGACAGTAACTATGGCTACACCTTC,CASSLDSNYGYTF
.,TRBV4-3,TRBD2,TRBJ2-7,TGCGCCAGCAGCTCCGGGACTAGCGGGAGTGGCGAGCAGTACTTC,CASSSGTSGSGEQYF
many,TRBV7-8,.,TRBJ1-5,TGTGCCAGCAGCTTAGCTCAGACAGGCAGGCAGCCCCAGCATTTT,CASSLAQTGRQPQHF
many,TRBV12-5,TRBD2,TRBJ2-3,TGTGCTAGTGGTTTGGGTGCGGGAGTGGGAACAGATACGCAGTATTTT,CASGLGAGVGTDTQYF
many,TRBV3-1,.,TRBJ2-6,TGTGCCAGCAGCCAAGATGGTTACTCTGGGGCCAACGTCCTGACTTTC,CASSQDGYSGANVLTF
.,TRBV7-9,TRBD2,TRBJ2-7,TGTGCCAGCAGCTTCGGACTAGCGGGAGTGGTCGAGCAGTACTTC,CASSFGLAGVVEQYF
.,TRBV19,.,TRBJ1-6,TGTGCCAGTAGGGAAGGGAACAGGGCGGACGATTCACCCCTCCACTTT,CASREGNRADDSPLHF
many,TRBV14,.,TRBJ2-5,TGTGCCAGCAGCCAAAACCGAGGGCAAGAGACCCAGTACTTC,CASSQNRGQETQYF
few,TRBV20-1,TRBD1,TRBJ2-2,TGCAGAGCCGGACAGGGGGCTTACAACACCGGGGAGCTGTTTTTT,CRAGQGAYNTGELFF
many,TRBV20-1,.,TRBJ2-1,TGCAGTGCTGGGGATGGGGGCGGGAGCTCCTACAATGAGCAGTTCTTC,CSAGDGGGSSYNEQFF
many,TRBV19,TRBD2,TRBJ2-1,TGTGCCAGTAGACTTCGCGGGAGCGGAAATGAGCAGTTCTTC,CASRLRGSGNEQFF
many,TRBV19,.,TRBJ1-5,TGTGCCAGTAGTACTCTCCGGGGGGATCAGCCCCAGCATTTT,CASSTLRGDQPQHF
.,TRBV6-4,.,TRBJ2-3,TGTGCCAGCAGTCATTTAGCGGACTCCACAGATACGCAGTATTTT,CASSHLADSTDTQYF
.,TRBV7-9,TRBD2,TRBJ2-1,TGTGCCAGCAGCTTAGTAGCGGGAGGGCCTGGCAATGAGCAGTTCTTC,CASSLVAGGPGNEQFF
many,TRBV15,TRBD2,TRBJ2-1,TGTGCCACCAGCGAGACTCTAGCGGGCGGACCCAATGAGCAGTTCTTC,CATSETLAGGPNEQFF
many,TRBV7-9,TRBD1,TRBJ1-2,TGTGCCAGCAGCCCCCAGGGGGGTACGGGAGGCTACACCTTC,CASSPQGGTGGYTF
many,TRBV6-5,TRBD1,TRBJ2-2,TGTGCCAGCAAGATACAGGGGGCGAACACCGGGGAGCTGTTTTTT,CASKIQGANTGELFF
many,TRBV6-5,.,TRBJ2-5,TGTGCCAGCAGTGGACAAAAAGAGACCCAGTACTTC,CASSGQKETQYF
large,TRBV10-3,TRBD2,TRBJ2-5,TGTGCCATCAGTGACGGCAGGGGGCTCACTAGCGGGACGGAGACCCAGTACTTC,CAISDGRGLTSGTETQYF
many,TRBV6-5,.,TRBJ2-4,TGTGCCAGCAGTTACAAAAACATTCAGTACTTC,CASSYKNIQYF
few,TRBV25-1,.,TRBJ1-4,TGTGCCAGCAGTCAGAGTTGGACAAAAGGCACTAATGAAAAACTGTTTTTT,CASSQSWTKGTNEKLFF
.,TRBV27,.,TRBJ1-1,TGTGCCAGCAGTTTGTCCGGAACGGGGAACACTGAAGCTTTCTTT,CASSLSGTGNTEAFF
.,TRBV4-3,.,TRBJ2-7,TGCGCCAGCAGCCTGAACGGGGGCTACGAGCAGTACTTC,CASSLNGGYEQYF
.,TRBV29-1,TRBD1,TRBJ1-1,TGCAGCGTTTCCCGGACAGGGGTCACTGAAGCTTTCTTT,CSVSRTGVTEAFF
many,TRBV30,.,TRBJ1-2,TGTGCCTGGAGTGAAAGGGGGGACTATGGCTACACCTTC,CAWSERGDYGYTF
.,TRBV7-9,TRBD1,TRBJ2-7,TGTGCCAGCAGCTTCCAGACAGGGGGCTACGAGCAGTACTTC,CASSFQTGGYEQYF
.,TRBV9,.,TRBJ2-1,TGTGCCAGCAGCGTTACGGGCGTCCTGAGCTCCTACAATGAGCAGTTCTTC,CASSVTGVLSSYNEQFF
.,TRBV9,.,TRBJ2-3,TGTGCCAGCAGCGTAGGAAGCGGGAGCACAGATACGCAGTATTTT,CASSVGSGSTDTQYF